These T cell receptor beta chains were read from a single sample in a study of T cell clones after liver transplantation. Assay used: immunoSEQ multiplex PCR; TCRdb lists only in-frame clones, some missing. The table includes around 100,000 clones, approximately 79% detected once. Sample: CD4+ T cells from blood, taken around 48 months after liver transplant. The origin of the receptors is a human patient who received a liver transplant. A share of the T cells may be of graft donor origin. Each CDR3 is given with its conserved first and last residue. A D gene is named only where the DNA matches it firmly. Clone sizes are given selectively: once, few, many, or a class where the clone is expanded.

clone size: -
V gene: TRBV7-2
J gene: TRBJ2-5
D gene: -
CDR3 DNA: TGTGCCAGCAGCTTAGCGGGGTGGGAGACCCAGTACTTC
CDR3 protein: CASSLAGWETQYF

clone size: -
V gene: TRBV6-5
J gene: TRBJ1-1
D gene: TRBD1
CDR3 DNA: TGTGCCAGCAGTTACCGGGACAGGGTGAACACTGAAGCTTTCTTT
CDR3 protein: CASSYRDRVNTEAFF

clone size: -
V gene: TRBV6-5
J gene: TRBJ2-3
D gene: -
CDR3 DNA: TGTGCCAGCAGTTACTCCCCCGGGGGTGGGGGAGATACGCAGTATTTT
CDR3 protein: CASSYSPGGGGDTQYF

clone size: -
V gene: TRBV27
J gene: TRBJ1-4
D gene: TRBD1
CDR3 DNA: TGTGCCAGCAGTGATACAGGGGGTCGCGAAAAACTGTTTTTT
CDR3 protein: CASSDTGGREKLFF

clone size: few
V gene: TRBV5-1
J gene: TRBJ2-2
D gene: TRBD1
CDR3 DNA: TGCGCCAGCAGCCCCAGGGGGCCCGGGGAGCTGTTTTTT
CDR3 protein: CASSPRGPGELFF

clone size: -
V gene: TRBV5-1
J gene: TRBJ2-5
D gene: TRBD2
CDR3 DNA: TGCGCCAGCAGCTTGAGTGGGAGGGTGCGGAGCCAAGAGACCCAGTACTTC
CDR3 protein: CASSLSGRVRSQETQYF

clone size: once
V gene: TRBV5-1
J gene: TRBJ1-4
D gene: -
CDR3 DNA: TGCGCCAGCAGCTCCGACGGATTTTCTAATGAAAAACTGTTTTTT
CDR3 protein: CASSSDGFSNEKLFF

clone size: -
V gene: TRBV9
J gene: TRBJ2-1
D gene: TRBD1
CDR3 DNA: TGTGCCAGCAGCGTGGGGACAGGCAATGAGCAGTTCTTC
CDR3 protein: CASSVGTGNEQFF

clone size: -
V gene: TRBV9
J gene: TRBJ2-2
D gene: TRBD2
CDR3 DNA: TGTGCCAGCAGCGCCTCCCGTGTTAGGGAGGGCCCGGGGGTCGCCGGGGAGCTGTTTTTT
CDR3 protein: CASSASRVREGPGVAGELFF

clone size: -
V gene: TRBV2
J gene: TRBJ2-3
D gene: -
CDR3 DNA: TGTGCCAGCAGTGAATGGGTCAGCACAGATACGCAGTATTTT
CDR3 protein: CASSEWVSTDTQYF

clone size: -
V gene: TRBV29-1
J gene: TRBJ1-3
D gene: -
CDR3 DNA: TGCAGCGTTGAATGGGGGTTTGGAAACACCATATATTTT
CDR3 protein: CSVEWGFGNTIYF

clone size: -
V gene: TRBV18
J gene: TRBJ1-1
D gene: -
CDR3 DNA: TGTGCCAGCTCACCACGGCAGGGCCCTTCTTCCGAGAACACTGAAGCTTTCTTT
CDR3 protein: CASSPRQGPSSENTEAFF

clone size: -
V gene: TRBV2
J gene: TRBJ2-1
D gene: TRBD2
CDR3 DNA: TGTGCCAGCAGTTTCCGACTAGCGGGGAACGGGAATGAGCAGTTCTTC
CDR3 protein: CASSFRLAGNGNEQFF

clone size: once
V gene: TRBV7-2
J gene: TRBJ2-7
D gene: -
CDR3 DNA: TGTGCCAGCAGCCAGGGTGGGGGCCTCTCCTACGAGCAGTACTTC
CDR3 protein: CASSQGGGLSYEQYF

clone size: -
V gene: TRBV5-8
J gene: TRBJ2-7
D gene: -
CDR3 DNA: TGTGCCAGCTCGGGGGGGACAGGGCTTAACACCTACGAGCAGTACTTC
CDR3 protein: CASSGGTGLNTYEQYF

clone size: few
V gene: TRBV11-3
J gene: TRBJ2-7
D gene: -
CDR3 DNA: TGTGCCAGCAGCCGTTCGGGCTACGAGCAGTACTTC
CDR3 protein: CASSRSGYEQYF

clone size: few
V gene: TRBV6-6
J gene: TRBJ2-7
D gene: -
CDR3 DNA: TGTGCCAGCAGTCCATCGAACTCCAGGGTGTACGAGCAGTACTTC
CDR3 protein: CASSPSNSRVYEQYF

clone size: -
V gene: TRBV28
J gene: TRBJ1-4
D gene: -
CDR3 DNA: TGTGCCACTGTATTTGCAACTAATGAAAAACTGTTTTTT
CDR3 protein: CATVFATNEKLFF

clone size: -
V gene: TRBV5-1
J gene: TRBJ2-5
D gene: TRBD2
CDR3 DNA: TGCGCCAGCAGCTTGGATCCTAGCGGGAGCTCCCAAGAGACCCAGTACTTC
CDR3 protein: CASSLDPSGSSQETQYF

clone size: -
V gene: TRBV5-1
J gene: TRBJ1-3
D gene: -
CDR3 DNA: TGCGCCAGCAGCAATGGCCTTTCCAGCTCTGGAAACACCATATATTTT
CDR3 protein: CASSNGLSSSGNTIYF

clone size: -
V gene: TRBV29-1
J gene: TRBJ2-4
D gene: -
CDR3 DNA: TGCAGCGTTCATGGACAGATCAAAAACATTCAGTACTTC
CDR3 protein: CSVHGQIKNIQYF

clone size: -
V gene: TRBV6-5
J gene: TRBJ2-1
D gene: -
CDR3 DNA: TGTGCCAGCAGTTACTCGAGATCCCAGGGGGAGCAGTTCTTC
CDR3 protein: CASSYSRSQGEQFF

clone size: -
V gene: TRBV6-6
J gene: TRBJ2-1
D gene: TRBD2
CDR3 DNA: TGTGCCAGCAGTTACGCTAGCGGGACAAACAATGAGCAGTTCTTC
CDR3 protein: CASSYASGTNNEQFF

clone size: -
V gene: TRBV6-1
J gene: TRBJ2-3
D gene: TRBD2
CDR3 DNA: TGTGCCAGCAGCATCAGCGGGGGGGCAACAGATACGCAGTATTTT
CDR3 protein: CASSISGGATDTQYF

clone size: -
V gene: TRBV7-6
J gene: TRBJ1-2
D gene: TRBD1
CDR3 DNA: TGTGCCAGCAGCTTAGTGGGGGACAGGAATACTTATAACTATGGCTACACCTTC
CDR3 protein: CASSLVGDRNTYNYGYTF

clone size: -
V gene: TRBV7-3
J gene: TRBJ1-1
D gene: -
CDR3 DNA: TGTGCCAGCAGCTTATCGGTGAACACTGAAGCTTTCTTT
CDR3 protein: CASSLSVNTEAFF

clone size: -
V gene: TRBV19
J gene: TRBJ1-5
D gene: -
CDR3 DNA: TGTGCCAGTAGAAAGGGAAGGAATCAGCCCCAGCATTTT
CDR3 protein: CASRKGRNQPQHF

clone size: -
V gene: TRBV19
J gene: TRBJ1-4
D gene: -
CDR3 DNA: TGTGCCAGTAGTATGGCCGGCAGGATTAATGAAAAACTGTTTTTT
CDR3 protein: CASSMAGRINEKLFF

clone size: -
V gene: TRBV14
J gene: TRBJ2-1
D gene: TRBD2
CDR3 DNA: TGTGCCAGCAGCCAACGATCCGGACTAGCGGGTCCTCCTTTCTTC
CDR3 protein: CASSQRSGLAGPPFF

clone size: -
V gene: TRBV14
J gene: TRBJ2-2
D gene: -
CDR3 DNA: TGTGCCAGCAGCCAAGGACAGTCGAACACCGGGGAGCTGTTTTTT
CDR3 protein: CASSQGQSNTGELFF

clone size: few
V gene: TRBV5-1
J gene: TRBJ1-2
D gene: -
CDR3 DNA: TGCGCCAGCAGCTTGGGAGGGTCAGGCGGCTACACCTTC
CDR3 protein: CASSLGGSGGYTF

clone size: -
V gene: TRBV18
J gene: TRBJ2-7
D gene: -
CDR3 DNA: TGTGCCAGCTCACCAGAGTCCCAGCAGTACTTC
CDR3 protein: CASSPESQQYF

clone size: few
V gene: TRBV7-9
J gene: TRBJ2-7
D gene: TRBD1
CDR3 DNA: TGTGCCAGCAGCTCTACCTACAGGGGGCGATCCTACGAGCAGTACTTC
CDR3 protein: CASSSTYRGRSYEQYF

clone size: once
V gene: TRBV30
J gene: TRBJ2-7
D gene: -
CDR3 DNA: TGTGCCTGGAGAGGGAGGCGCTACGAGCAGTACTTC
CDR3 protein: CAWRGRRYEQYF

clone size: -
V gene: TRBV9
J gene: TRBJ1-6
D gene: TRBD1
CDR3 DNA: TGTGCCAGCAGCGCCGGACAGGGGGCTAATTCACCCCTCCACTTT
CDR3 protein: CASSAGQGANSPLHF

clone size: -
V gene: TRBV5-5
J gene: TRBJ2-1
D gene: -
CDR3 DNA: TGTGCCAGCAGCTTGCATTACAATGAGCAGTTCTTC
CDR3 protein: CASSLHYNEQFF

clone size: once
V gene: TRBV4-2
J gene: TRBJ2-3
D gene: -
CDR3 DNA: TGTGCCAGCAGCCAAGTAACGGCGAAGACAGATACGCAGTATTTT
CDR3 protein: CASSQVTAKTDTQYF

clone size: -
V gene: TRBV18
J gene: TRBJ1-1
D gene: -
CDR3 DNA: TGTGCCAGCTCAATACCGGGACATAAGAACACTGAAGCTTTCTTT
CDR3 protein: CASSIPGHKNTEAFF

clone size: -
V gene: TRBV28
J gene: TRBJ2-3
D gene: -
CDR3 DNA: TGTGCCAGCAGTTCCCGCGGAGTAAGGTCGTTCACCTCCGAATCCACAGATACGCAGTATTTT
CDR3 protein: CASSSRGVRSFTSESTDTQYF

clone size: -
V gene: TRBV5-6
J gene: TRBJ2-1
D gene: TRBD2
CDR3 DNA: TGTGCCAGCAGCTTGGTTGGACTAGCGGGGGTGCGGTCCTACAATGAGCAGTTCTTC
CDR3 protein: CASSLVGLAGVRSYNEQFF

clone size: once
V gene: TRBV7-9
J gene: TRBJ2-5
D gene: TRBD1
CDR3 DNA: TGTGCCAGCAGGCTACAGGGGTCGGGGGAGACCCAGTACTTC
CDR3 protein: CASRLQGSGETQYF